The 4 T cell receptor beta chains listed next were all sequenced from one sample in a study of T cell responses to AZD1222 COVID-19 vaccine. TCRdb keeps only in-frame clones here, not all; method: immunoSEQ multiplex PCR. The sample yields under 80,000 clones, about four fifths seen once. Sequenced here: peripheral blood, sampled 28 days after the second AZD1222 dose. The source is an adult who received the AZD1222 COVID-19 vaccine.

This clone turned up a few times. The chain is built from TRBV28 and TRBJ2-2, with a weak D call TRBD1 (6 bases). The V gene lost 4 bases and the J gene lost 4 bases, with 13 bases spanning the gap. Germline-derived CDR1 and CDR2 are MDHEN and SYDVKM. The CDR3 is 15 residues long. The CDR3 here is CASSYTGNPTGELFF. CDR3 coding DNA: TGTGCCAGCAGTTATACAGGGAACCCCACCGGGGAGCTGTTTTTT.

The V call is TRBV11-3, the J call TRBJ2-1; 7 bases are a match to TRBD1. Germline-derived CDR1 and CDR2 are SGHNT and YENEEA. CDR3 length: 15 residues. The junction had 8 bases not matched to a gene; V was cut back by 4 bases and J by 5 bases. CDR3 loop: CASSSRDRLNNEQFF. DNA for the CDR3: TGTGCCAGCAGCTCCCGGGACAGACTCAACAATGAGCAGTTCTTC.

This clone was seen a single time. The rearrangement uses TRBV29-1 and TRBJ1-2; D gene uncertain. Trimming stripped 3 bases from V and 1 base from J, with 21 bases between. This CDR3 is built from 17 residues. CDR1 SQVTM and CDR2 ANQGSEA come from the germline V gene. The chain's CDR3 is CSVDLPGTGGHNYGYTF. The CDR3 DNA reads TGCAGCGTTGATTTACCGGGAACCGGAGGGCATAACTATGGCTACACCTTC.

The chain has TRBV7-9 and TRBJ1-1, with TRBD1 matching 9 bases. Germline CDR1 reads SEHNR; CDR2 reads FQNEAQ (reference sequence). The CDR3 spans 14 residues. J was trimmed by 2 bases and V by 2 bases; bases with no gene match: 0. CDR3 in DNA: TGTGCCAGCAGCTTAACAGGGGGCAACACTGAAGCTTTCTTT. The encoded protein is CASSLTGGNTEAFF.